Shown below are 30 T cell receptor beta chains from a single sample sequenced in a study of CD8 T cells in Susac syndrome. Random-hexamer reverse transcription was applied to roughly 0.5 to 1 ug RNA. Using its own MiXCR run on the immunoSEQ multiplex PCR reads, TCRdb lists one record per CDR3 protein. The data show 150,000 to 200,000 distinct CDR3 sequences, 85% to 95% seen once. The specimen sequenced was CD4+ T cells from PBMCs. These receptors all stem from a human donor in good health.

The chain recombines TRBV4-1 with TRBJ2-3; D possibly corresponds to TRBD1 (5 bases). Trimming took off 1 base at V and 0 bases at J, with 8 bases between the two ends. Germline-derived CDR1 and CDR2 are MGHRA and YSYEKL. The CDR3 totals 15 residues. This CDR3 is CASSQGWTSTDTQYF. CDR3 sequence (DNA): TGCGCCAGCAGCCAAGGGTGGACAAGCACAGATACGCAGTATTTT.

The chain couples TRBV5-1 to TRBJ2-1; the D gene is possibly TRBD1 (5 bases). The CDR3 is 15 amino acids. CDR1 SGHRS and CDR2 YFSETQ come from the germline V gene. The V end was cut by 2 bases, the J end by 0 bases, with 9 bases between. In DNA, the CDR3 is TGCGCCAGCAGCTTACAGGTTAGCTCCTACAATGAGCAGTTCTTC. Translating it yields CASSLQVSSYNEQFF.

The CDR3 coding sequence is TGTGCCAGCAGACGGACAGTCTATGGCTACACCTTC. Translating it yields CASRRTVYGYTF. The V call is TRBV6-1, the J call TRBJ1-2; a possible D gene is TRBD1 (6 bases). Between the trimmed V and J ends, which lost 6 bases and 4 bases, there was a span of 9 bases. Germline CDR1 MNHNS, CDR2 SASEGT. The CDR3 runs 12 residues.

This clonotype was counted a few times. This chain uses TRBV6-2 or TRBV6-3 with TRBJ2-3; D is possibly TRBD2 (7 bases). Germline V gene data show CDR1 as MNHEY and CDR2 as SVGEGT. This CDR3 is 15 amino acids long. Trimming left V 3 bases short and J 1 base short, with 11 bases between. In nucleotides, the CDR3 is TGTGCCAGCAGTTATGGGGGGGCCGGCACAGATACGCAGTATTTT. Its protein product is CASSYGGAGTDTQYF.

V usage is TRBV30 and J usage is TRBJ1-3, with D possibly being TRBD1 (5 bases). This CDR3 spans 14 amino acids. V gave up 6 bases and J gave up 11 bases, with 23 bases separating them. The V gene's germline CDR1 is GTSNPN and CDR2 SVGIG (reference sequence). The CDR3 reads CACKTPGTTVAIYF. The CDR3 DNA is TGTGCCTGCAAAACCCCCGGGACCACGGTTGCCATATATTTT.

The rearrangement joins TRBV6-6 to TRBJ1-5; maybe TRBD1 (5 bases). The CDR3 contains 14 residues. The V end lost 2 bases, the J end lost 4 bases, and 9 bases lay between the germline ends. Germline-derived CDR1 and CDR2 are MNHNY and SVGAGI (reference sequence). CDR3 DNA sequence: TGTGCCAGCAGTTACGTTACAGGAAATCAGCCCCAGCATTTT. It yields the protein CASSYVTGNQPQHF.

V usage is TRBV20-1 and J usage is TRBJ2-5, with D perhaps matching TRBD2 (6 bases). This CDR3 contains 13 residues. Germline values: CDR1 DFQATT, CDR2 SNEGSKA (reference sequence). The ends were cut back, 3 bases at V and 3 bases at J, with 11 bases in the middle. The CDR3, as DNA: TGCAGTGCTAGGGGTCGCGGGGAAGAGACCCAGTACTTC. Translating gives CSARGRGEETQYF.

V gene TRBV15 combines with J gene TRBJ1-2; D is unresolved. Trimming cost V 0 bases and J 8 bases, with 10 bases left between them. Germline CDR1 and CDR2: LNHNV and YYDKDF (reference sequence). The CDR3 contains 13 residues. CDR3 sequence: CATSRERTGGYTF. CDR3 DNA: TGTGCCACCAGCAGAGAACGGACGGGCGGCTACACCTTC.

The chain recombines TRBV12-3 or TRBV12-4 with TRBJ2-3; D is perhaps TRBD1 (6 bases). V was trimmed by 4 bases and J by 2 bases, leaving 10 bases between them. There are 14 residues in the CDR3. The CDR3 DNA is TGTGCCAGCAGTTGGGGACACATCACAGATACGCAGTATTTT. It encodes CASSWGHITDTQYF.

The genes are TRBV7-9 and TRBJ2-3; TRBD1 aligns across 7 bases. Germline-derived CDR1 and CDR2 are SEHNR and FQNEAQ (reference sequence). Trimming cost V 4 bases and J 5 bases; bases outside gene matches: 6. The CDR3 runs 14 residues. The CDR3 region has the DNA TGTGCCAGCAGCTACTTCGACAGGGAAGATACGCAGTATTTT. This codes for CASSYFDREDTQYF.

The genes are TRBV3-1 and TRBJ2-5, with D perhaps assigned TRBD1 or TRBD2 (6 bases each). Trimming removed 0 bases from V and 1 base from J, with 12 bases in between. The CDR3 totals 16 residues. Germline CDR1 is LGHDT and CDR2 is YNNKEL (reference sequence). The CDR3 sequence is CASSQDRRGLQETQYF. As DNA, the CDR3 is TGTGCCAGCAGCCAAGATCGTCGGGGGCTCCAAGAGACCCAGTACTTC.

The chain couples TRBV5-4 to TRBJ1-1; no reliable D call. Germline V lookup: CDR1 SGHNT, CDR2 YYREEE (reference sequence). V was cut by 3 bases and J by 6 bases, with 9 bases left in between. The CDR3 has 12 residues. The CDR3 loop reads CASSSGDAEAFF. DNA of the CDR3: TGTGCCAGCAGCTCTGGAGACGCTGAAGCTTTCTTT.

V is TRBV14 and J is TRBJ1-1; a weak D match, TRBD1 (6 bases). The CDR3 runs 14 residues. CDR1 is SGHDN and CDR2 is FVKESK in the germline V gene. Trimming removed 2 bases at V and 4 bases at J, with 11 bases between. CDR3 nucleotide sequence: TGTGCCAGCAGCCAAATCACAGGGCCCACTGAAGCTTTCTTT. Its translation: CASSQITGPTEAFF. Combining the CDR3 with reference TRBV14 and TRBJ1-1 gives the whole variable domain EAGVTQFPSHSVIEKGQTVTLRCDPISGHDNLYWYRRVMGKEIKFLLHFVKESKQDESGMPNNRFLAERTGGTYSTLKVQPAELEDSGVYFCASSQITGPTEAFFGQGTRLTVV.

This clonotype was recorded only once. The chain is built from TRBV3-1 and TRBJ1-6, with 8 bases that match TRBD1. CDR1 is LGHDT and CDR2 is YNNKEL in the germline V gene (reference sequence). With 4 bases clipped from V and 10 bases from J, the junction kept 6 bases outside the gene matches. CDR3 length: 14 residues. As DNA, the CDR3 is TGTGCCAGCAGCCGGGGGACAGGCGACTCACCCCTCCACTTT. Protein: CASSRGTGDSPLHF.

This chain connects TRBV30 to TRBJ1-5; D is perhaps TRBD1 (6 bases). This CDR3 spans 13 amino acids. The germline V gene has CDR1 GTSNPN and CDR2 SVGIG (reference sequence). Trimming shortened V by 2 bases and J by 9 bases, and 14 bases separated the two germline ends. The CDR3 nucleotides read TGTGCCTGGAGTAGGGGGGACCAGAGGCCCCAGCATTTT. It translates to CAWSRGDQRPQHF.

The chain is built from TRBV28 and TRBJ1-2; a weak D match, TRBD1 (6 bases). V was cut by 6 bases and J by 4 bases, with 15 bases left in between. Germline lookup yields CDR1 MDHEN and CDR2 SYDVKM. CDR3 length: 14 residues. This CDR3 is CASRRGGQSYGYTF. CDR3 DNA sequence: TGTGCCAGCAGACGAGGGGGGCAAAGCTATGGCTACACCTTC.

This clonotype was seen a single time. The rearrangement uses TRBV20-1 and TRBJ1-1, with 7 positions matching TRBD1. Germline trimming cut 5 bases from V and 4 bases from J; bases unmatched to any gene: 10. The CDR3 runs to 14 residues. The V gene's germline CDR1 is DFQATT and CDR2 SNEGSKA (reference sequence). In DNA, the CDR3 is TGCAGTGCTCGGACAGGCCCGGGGCTCACTGAAGCTTTCTTT. Its translation is CSARTGPGLTEAFF.

This clonotype was counted once. The rearrangement uses TRBV2 and TRBJ2-7; a possible D gene is TRBD2 (5 bases). Germline-derived CDR1 and CDR2 are SNHLY and FYNNEI. Trimming stripped 6 bases from V and 5 bases from J, with 20 bases between. The CDR3 is 15 amino acids. The CDR3 spells CASRGTPPERDEQYF. CDR3 DNA: TGTGCCAGCAGAGGAACGCCCCCTGAGAGGGACGAGCAGTACTTC.

CDR3 in DNA: TGTGCCAGCAGAAGAGGTGACAATTACGAGCAGTACTTC. This translates into CASRRGDNYEQYF. The rearrangement joins TRBV2 to TRBJ2-7; D not resolved. This CDR3 is built from 13 residues. Looked up from germline, CDR1 is SNHLY and CDR2 is FYNNEI. V was shortened by 6 bases and J by 4 bases, with 13 bases between the two germline ends.

The chain joins TRBV19 to TRBJ1-2, with a tentative D call TRBD1 (5 bases). V was cut by 7 bases and J by 5 bases, with 17 bases left in between. The germline gives CDR1 LNHDA, CDR2 SQIVND (reference sequence). CDR3 size: 14 residues. The CDR3 region has the DNA TGTGCCAGTACGTCCGACGGGGCCGGGTATGGCTACACCTTC. This sequence encodes CASTSDGAGYGYTF.

This clonotype was found once. J is TRBJ1-4 and V is TRBV5-1, with TRBD1 matching over 9 bases. This CDR3 is 13 amino acids long. V was pared by 3 bases and J by 6 bases, with 0 bases of the junction left unmatched. Germline CDR1 SGHRS, CDR2 YFSETQ. As DNA, the CDR3 is TGCGCCAGCAGCTGGACAGGGGATGAAAAACTGTTTTTT. Residues: CASSWTGDEKLFF.

The chain uses TRBV6-2 or TRBV6-3 and TRBJ1-3; maybe TRBD1 (5 bases). The CDR3 contains 14 residues. V was pared by 4 bases and J by 7 bases, with 14 bases between. Germline V gene data show CDR1 as MNHEY and CDR2 as SVGEGT. CDR3 region: CASSSAGRWNTIYF. The CDR3 DNA reads as TGTGCCAGCAGTTCGGCGGGACGGTGGAACACCATATATTTT.

The J gene is TRBJ1-2, the V gene TRBV7-8; the D gene is possibly TRBD1 (6 bases). Trimming took 4 bases from V and 2 from J, leaving 11 bases between them. Per germline, CDR1 SGHVS and CDR2 FQNEAQ. The CDR3 has 14 amino acids. The CDR3 spells CASSSGGQNYGYTF. In nucleotides, the CDR3 is TGTGCCAGCAGCTCGGGGGGCCAGAACTATGGCTACACCTTC. The full variable domain, completed using reference TRBV7-8 and TRBJ1-2, is GAGVSQSPRYKVAKRGQDVALRCDPISGHVSLFWYQQALGQGPEFLTYFQNEAQLDKSGLPSDRFFAERPEGSVSTLKIQRTQQEDSAVYLCASSSGGQNYGYTFGSGTRLTVV.

The V and J genes are TRBV18 and TRBJ2-3; 8 bases match TRBD2. Germline-derived CDR1 and CDR2 are KGHSH and LQKENI. Trimming at V came to 4 bases and at J to 4 bases, leaving 4 bases not matched to a gene. The CDR3 runs to 14 residues. The CDR3: CASSLSGGPDTQYF. The CDR3 nucleotides read TGTGCCAGCTCACTGAGCGGGGGCCCAGATACGCAGTATTTT.

The CDR3 sequence is CASSSLLAGGYEQYV. CDR3 nucleotide sequence: TGTGCCAGCAGCTCCCTCCTAGCGGGGGGCTACGAGCAGTACGTC. The J gene is TRBJ2-7, the V gene TRBV7-3; 11 bases are a match to TRBD2. The CDR3 loop spans 15 amino acids. The junction had 5 bases not matched to a gene; V was cut back by 4 bases and J by 3 bases. The germline CDR1 and CDR2 sequences are SGHTA and FQGTGA.

The chain uses TRBV29-1 and TRBJ1-2, with TRBD1 matching 7 bases. V lost 3 bases, J lost 3 bases, and 7 bases stayed unmatched. This CDR3 region has 14 residues. Germline lookup yields CDR1 SQVTM and CDR2 ANQGSEA. The CDR3 sequence: CSVDSTGDDYGYTF. The DNA for the CDR3 is TGCAGCGTTGATAGCACAGGGGATGACTATGGCTACACCTTC.

This clonotype was observed a single time. The gene calls are TRBV11-2 and TRBJ2-7; TRBD2 is a possible D gene (6 bases). In germline, CDR1 is SGHAT, CDR2 FQNNGV. V was shortened by 8 bases and J by 9 bases, with 26 bases between the two germline ends. This CDR3 contains 15 residues. This CDR3 is CASRGWGEDGKGQYV. CDR3 nucleotides: TGTGCCAGCCGGGGTTGGGGGGAGGACGGAAAGGGGCAGTACGTC.

This CDR3 is CASSQRTSEYYEQYF. The CDR3 bases are TGTGCCAGCAGCCAAAGAACTAGCGAGTACTACGAGCAGTACTTC. V usage is TRBV4-2 and J usage is TRBJ2-7; 7 bases match TRBD2. The CDR3 consists of 15 residues. After removal of 2 bases from V and 3 bases from J, the junction contained 7 bases not matched to a gene. Germline CDR1 LGHNA, CDR2 YNFKEQ.

This clonotype was picked up one time. V usage is TRBV28 and J usage is TRBJ1-1, with TRBD1 matching over 8 bases. In germline, CDR1 is MDHEN, CDR2 SYDVKM. The junction had 7 bases not matched to a gene; V was cut back by 6 bases and J by 4 bases. This CDR3 is 14 amino acids long. The CDR3 sequence is CASSLTGGITEAFF. The CDR3 DNA reads TGTGCCAGCAGCCTTACAGGGGGGATCACTGAAGCTTTCTTT. The full variable domain, with the rest looked up from reference TRBV28 and TRBJ1-1, is DVKVTQSSRYLVKRTGEKVFLECVQDMDHENMFWYRQDPGLGLRLIYFSYDVKMKEKGDIPEGYSVSREKKERFSLILESASTNQTSMYLCASSLTGGITEAFFGQGTRLTVV.

J is TRBJ1-1 and V is TRBV7-9; D possibly corresponds to TRBD1 (6 bases). The ends were cut back, 6 bases at V and 2 bases at J, with 10 bases in the middle. The CDR3 runs 13 residues. CDR1 and CDR2 (germline): SEHNR, FQNEAQ (reference sequence). CDR3 DNA sequence: TGTGCCAGCAGTAACAGGGTAAACACTGAAGCTTTCTTT. Translating gives CASSNRVNTEAFF.